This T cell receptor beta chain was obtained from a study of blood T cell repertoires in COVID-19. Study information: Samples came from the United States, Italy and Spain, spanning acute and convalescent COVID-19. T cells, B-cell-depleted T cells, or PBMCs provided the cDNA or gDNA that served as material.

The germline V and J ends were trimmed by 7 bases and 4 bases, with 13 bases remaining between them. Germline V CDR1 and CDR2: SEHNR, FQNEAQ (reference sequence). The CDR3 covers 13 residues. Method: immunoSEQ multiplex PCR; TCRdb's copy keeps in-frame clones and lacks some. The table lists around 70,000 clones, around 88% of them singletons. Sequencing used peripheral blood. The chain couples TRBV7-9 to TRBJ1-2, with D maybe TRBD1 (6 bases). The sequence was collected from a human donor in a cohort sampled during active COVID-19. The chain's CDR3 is CASTGQPPYGYTF. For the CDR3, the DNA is TGTGCCAGCACTGGACAGCCTCCCTATGGCTACACCTTC.